This T cell receptor (beta chain) came from a study of blood T cell repertoires in COVID-19. Germline CDR1 and CDR2: SGHRS and YFSETQ. V was pared by 5 bases and J by 3 bases, with 9 bases between. CDR3 length: 12 amino acids. Original handling: Estimates of nucleated cell counts were drawn from the amplification of reference gene primers. Here immunoSEQ multiplex PCR was the method, and the copy in TCRdb shows in-frame clones only, minus some. The V and J calls and the clone size are those of that table, but D and trimming were determined from the DNA. This repertoire shows about 46,000 clones, approximately 89% found once; its top ten account for about 6.8%.

Input material: peripheral blood. The chain couples TRBV5-1 to TRBJ2-7, with a possible D match to TRBD2 (6 bases). The receptor comes from a man aged 55-75 years with acute or convalescent COVID-19. The CDR3 DNA reads as TGCGCCAGCAGTCGCGGGGTCTACGAGCAGTACTTC. This sequence encodes CASSRGVYEQYF.